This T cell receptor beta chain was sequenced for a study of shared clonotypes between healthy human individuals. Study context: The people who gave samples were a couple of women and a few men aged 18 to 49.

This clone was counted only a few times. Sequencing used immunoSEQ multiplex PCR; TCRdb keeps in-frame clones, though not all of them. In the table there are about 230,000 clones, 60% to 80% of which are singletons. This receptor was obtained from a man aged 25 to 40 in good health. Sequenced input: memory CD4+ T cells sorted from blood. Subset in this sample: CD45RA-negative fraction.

The CDR3 loop reads CASRRTGVEANTEAFF. The CDR3 DNA reads TGTGCCAGCAGGCGGACAGGGGTTGAGGCGAACACTGAAGCTTTCTTT. This chain joins TRBV2 and TRBJ1-1, with 9 bases aligning to TRBD1. The CDR3 length is 16 residues. V gave up 6 bases and J gave up 1 base; unmatched junction bases: 9. Germline V gene sequence: CDR1 SNHLY, CDR2 FYNNEI.